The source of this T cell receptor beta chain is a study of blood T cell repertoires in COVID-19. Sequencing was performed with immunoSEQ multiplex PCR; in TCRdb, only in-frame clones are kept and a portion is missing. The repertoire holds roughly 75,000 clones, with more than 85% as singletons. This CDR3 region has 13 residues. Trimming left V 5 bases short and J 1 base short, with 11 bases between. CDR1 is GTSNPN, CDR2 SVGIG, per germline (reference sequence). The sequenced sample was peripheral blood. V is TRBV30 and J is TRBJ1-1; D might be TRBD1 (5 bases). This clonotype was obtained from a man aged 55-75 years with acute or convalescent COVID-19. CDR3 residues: CAWHRGQNTEAFF. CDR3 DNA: TGTGCCTGGCACAGAGGACAGAACACTGAAGCTTTCTTT.